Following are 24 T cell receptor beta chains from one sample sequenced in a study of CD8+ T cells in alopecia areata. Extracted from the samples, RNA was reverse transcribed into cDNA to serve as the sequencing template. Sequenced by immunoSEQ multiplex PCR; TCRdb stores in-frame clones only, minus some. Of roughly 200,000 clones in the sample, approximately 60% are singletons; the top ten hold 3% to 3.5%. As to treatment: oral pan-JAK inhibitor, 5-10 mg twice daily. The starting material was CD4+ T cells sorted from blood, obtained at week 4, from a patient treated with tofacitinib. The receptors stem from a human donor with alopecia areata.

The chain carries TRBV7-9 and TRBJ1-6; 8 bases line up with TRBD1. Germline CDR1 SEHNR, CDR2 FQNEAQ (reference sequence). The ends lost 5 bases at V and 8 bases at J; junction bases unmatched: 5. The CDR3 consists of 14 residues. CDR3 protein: CASSGQGGYSPLHF. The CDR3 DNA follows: TGTGCCAGCAGCGGACAGGGAGGGTATTCACCCCTCCACTTT.

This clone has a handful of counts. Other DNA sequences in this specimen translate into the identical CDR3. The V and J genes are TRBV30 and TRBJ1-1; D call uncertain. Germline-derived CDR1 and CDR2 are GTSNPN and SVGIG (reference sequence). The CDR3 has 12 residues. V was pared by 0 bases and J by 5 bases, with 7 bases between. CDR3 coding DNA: TGTGCCTGGAGTGTCTCGGGAACTGAAGCTTTCTTT. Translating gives CAWSVSGTEAFF.

The CDR3: CASSLGHKEELFF. The CDR3 DNA reads TGTGCCAGCAGCTTAGGGCACAAGGAGGAGCTGTTTTTT. The rearrangement uses TRBV7-2 and TRBJ2-2; unclear D gene. Germline lookup yields CDR1 SGHTA and CDR2 FQGNSA. V lost 1 base and J lost 10, with 10 bases in between. The CDR3 is made up of 13 amino acids.

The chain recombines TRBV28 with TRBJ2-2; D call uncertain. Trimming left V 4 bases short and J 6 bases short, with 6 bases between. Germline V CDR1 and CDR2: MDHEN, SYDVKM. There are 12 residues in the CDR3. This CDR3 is CASSSPPGELFF. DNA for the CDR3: TGTGCCAGCAGTTCCCCTCCCGGGGAGCTGTTTTTT.

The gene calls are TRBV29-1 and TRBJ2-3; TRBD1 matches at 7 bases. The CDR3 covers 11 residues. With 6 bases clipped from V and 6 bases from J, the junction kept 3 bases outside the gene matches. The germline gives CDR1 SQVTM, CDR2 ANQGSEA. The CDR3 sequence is CSVIQGDTQYF. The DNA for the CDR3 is TGCAGCGTCATACAGGGGGATACGCAGTATTTT.

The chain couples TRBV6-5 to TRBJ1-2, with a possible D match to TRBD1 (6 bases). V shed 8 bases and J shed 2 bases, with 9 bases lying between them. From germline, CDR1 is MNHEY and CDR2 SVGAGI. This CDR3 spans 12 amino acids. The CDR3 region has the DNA TGTGCCAGCGGAACAGGGAACTATGGCTACACCTTC. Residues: CASGTGNYGYTF.

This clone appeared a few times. CDR3 residues: CASSLRQGSLLGEQFF. CDR3 DNA: TGTGCCAGCAGCTTACGACAGGGGAGCCTCTTAGGTGAGCAGTTCTTC. This chain connects TRBV7-9 to TRBJ2-1; 8 bases align to TRBD1. V lost 2 bases, J lost 9 bases, and 12 bases stayed unmatched. The CDR3 has 16 amino acids. Per the germline V gene, CDR1 is SEHNR and CDR2 is FQNEAQ (reference sequence).

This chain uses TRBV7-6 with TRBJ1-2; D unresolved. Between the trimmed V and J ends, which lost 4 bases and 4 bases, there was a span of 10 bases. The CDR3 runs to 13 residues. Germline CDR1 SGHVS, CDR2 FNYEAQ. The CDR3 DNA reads TGTGCCAGCAGCTCAGGACGGATCTATGGCTACACCTTC. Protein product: CASSSGRIYGYTF.

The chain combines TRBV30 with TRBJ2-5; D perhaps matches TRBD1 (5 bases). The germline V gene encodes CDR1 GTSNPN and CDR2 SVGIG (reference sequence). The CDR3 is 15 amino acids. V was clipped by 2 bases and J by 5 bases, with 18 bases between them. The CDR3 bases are TGTGCCTGGAGTCTCCCTGCTTTTGGGGCGGAGACCCAGTACTTC. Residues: CAWSLPAFGAETQYF.

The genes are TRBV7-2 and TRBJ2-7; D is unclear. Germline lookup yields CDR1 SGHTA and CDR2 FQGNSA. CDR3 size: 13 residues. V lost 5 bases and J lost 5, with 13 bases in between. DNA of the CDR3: TGTGCCAGCAGCAGAACAGTGCGCGACGAGCAGTACTTC. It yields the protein CASSRTVRDEQYF.

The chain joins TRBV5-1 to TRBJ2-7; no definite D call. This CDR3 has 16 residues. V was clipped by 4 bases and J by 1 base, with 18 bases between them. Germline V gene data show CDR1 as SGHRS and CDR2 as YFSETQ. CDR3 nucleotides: TGCGCCAGCAGCACCCTGACAACAGCCCAATCCTACGAGCAGTACTTC. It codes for CASSTLTTAQSYEQYF. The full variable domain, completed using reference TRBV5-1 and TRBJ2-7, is KAGVTQTPRYLIKTRGQQVTLSCSPISGHRSVSWYQQTPGQGLQFLFEYFSETQRNKGNFPGRFSGRQFSNSRSEMNVSTLELGDSALYLCASSTLTTAQSYEQYFGPGTRLTVT.

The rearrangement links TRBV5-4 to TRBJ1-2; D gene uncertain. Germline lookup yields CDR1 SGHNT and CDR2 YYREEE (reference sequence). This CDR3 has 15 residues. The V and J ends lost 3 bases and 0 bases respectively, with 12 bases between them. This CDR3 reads CASSSDLSTNYGYTF. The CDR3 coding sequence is TGTGCCAGCAGCTCGGACCTCTCCACTAACTATGGCTACACCTTC.

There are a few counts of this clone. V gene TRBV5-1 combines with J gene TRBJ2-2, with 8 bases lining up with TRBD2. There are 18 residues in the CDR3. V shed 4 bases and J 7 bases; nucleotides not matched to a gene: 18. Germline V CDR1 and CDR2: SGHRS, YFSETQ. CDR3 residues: CASSPKVGGGLQSGELFF. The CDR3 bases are TGCGCCAGCAGCCCGAAGGTCGGCGGGGGGCTCCAAAGCGGGGAGCTGTTTTTT.

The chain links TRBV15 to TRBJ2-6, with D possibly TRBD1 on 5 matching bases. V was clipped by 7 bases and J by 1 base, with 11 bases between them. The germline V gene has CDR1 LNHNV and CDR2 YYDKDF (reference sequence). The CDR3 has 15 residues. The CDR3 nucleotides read TGTGCCACCACGCGAAGGGGATCTGGGGCCAACGTCCTGACTTTC. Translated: CATTRRGSGANVLTF.

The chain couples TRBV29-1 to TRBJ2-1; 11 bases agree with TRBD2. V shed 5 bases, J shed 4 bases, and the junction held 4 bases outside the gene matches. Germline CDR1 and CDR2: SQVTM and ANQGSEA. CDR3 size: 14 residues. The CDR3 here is CSVRPSGGYNEQFF. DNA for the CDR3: TGCAGCGTTCGCCCTAGCGGGGGGTACAATGAGCAGTTCTTC.

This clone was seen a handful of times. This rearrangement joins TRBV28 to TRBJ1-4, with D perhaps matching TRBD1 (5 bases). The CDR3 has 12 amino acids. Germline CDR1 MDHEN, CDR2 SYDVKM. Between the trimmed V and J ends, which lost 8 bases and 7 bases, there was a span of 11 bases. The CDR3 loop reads CASVAGLEKLFF. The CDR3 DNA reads TGTGCCAGCGTCGCGGGGCTTGAAAAACTGTTTTTT. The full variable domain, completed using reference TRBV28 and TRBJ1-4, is DVKVTQSSRYLVKRTGEKVFLECVQDMDHENMFWYRQDPGLGLRLIYFSYDVKMKEKGDIPEGYSVSREKKERFSLILESASTNQTSMYLCASVAGLEKLFFGSGTQLSVL.

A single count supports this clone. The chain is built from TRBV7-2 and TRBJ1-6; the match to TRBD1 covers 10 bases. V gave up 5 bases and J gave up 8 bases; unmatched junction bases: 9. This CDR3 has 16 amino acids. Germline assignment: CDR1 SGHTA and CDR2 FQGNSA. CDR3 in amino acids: CASSRQTGGLYSPLHF. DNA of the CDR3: TGTGCCAGCAGCCGCCAGACAGGGGGCCTATATTCACCCCTCCACTTT. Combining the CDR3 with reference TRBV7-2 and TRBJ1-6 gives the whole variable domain GAGVSQSPSNKVTEKGKDVELRCDPISGHTALYWYRQSLGQGLEFLIYFQGNSAPDKSGLPSDRFSAERTGGSVSTLTIQRTQQEDSAVYLCASSRQTGGLYSPLHFGNGTRLTVT.

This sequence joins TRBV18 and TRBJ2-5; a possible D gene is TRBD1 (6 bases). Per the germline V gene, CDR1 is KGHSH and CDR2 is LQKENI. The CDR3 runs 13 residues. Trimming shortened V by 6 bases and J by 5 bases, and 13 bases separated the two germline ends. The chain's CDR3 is CASSTGHGETQYF. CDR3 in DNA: TGTGCCAGCTCTACGGGACACGGGGAGACCCAGTACTTC.

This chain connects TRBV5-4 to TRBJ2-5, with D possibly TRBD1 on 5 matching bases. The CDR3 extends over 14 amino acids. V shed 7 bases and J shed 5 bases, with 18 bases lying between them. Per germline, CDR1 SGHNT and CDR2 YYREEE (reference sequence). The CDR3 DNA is TGTGCCAGCGTCCCCCAGGGCGAGGAGGAGACCCAGTACTTC. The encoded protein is CASVPQGEEETQYF.

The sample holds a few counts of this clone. DNA of the CDR3: TGTGCCAGCAGTCCGGGGGGGCACTGGCTAAAAAACATTCAGTACTTC. Translation gives CASSPGGHWLKNIQYF. The chain combines TRBV7-9 with TRBJ2-4; TRBD2 agrees at 8 bases. The CDR3 is made up of 16 amino acids. Looked up from germline, CDR1 is SEHNR and CDR2 is FQNEAQ (reference sequence). After removal of 6 bases from V and 4 bases from J, the junction contained 11 bases not matched to a gene.

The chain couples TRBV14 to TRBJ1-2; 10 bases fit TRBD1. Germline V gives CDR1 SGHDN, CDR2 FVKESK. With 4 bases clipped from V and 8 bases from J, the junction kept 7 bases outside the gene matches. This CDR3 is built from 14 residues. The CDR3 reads CASSLRQGAPGYTF. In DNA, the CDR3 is TGTGCCAGCAGCCTGCGACAGGGGGCTCCCGGCTACACCTTC.

The CDR3 nucleotides read TGTGCCAGCAGCCGATCGGCAGGGGACGCGACCCAGTACTTC. Its translation is CASSRSAGDATQYF. The V and J genes are TRBV11-2 and TRBJ2-5; D may be TRBD1 (6 bases). V was cut by 5 bases and J by 7 bases, with 17 bases left in between. The CDR3 totals 14 residues. Germline V gene data show CDR1 as SGHAT and CDR2 as FQNNGV.

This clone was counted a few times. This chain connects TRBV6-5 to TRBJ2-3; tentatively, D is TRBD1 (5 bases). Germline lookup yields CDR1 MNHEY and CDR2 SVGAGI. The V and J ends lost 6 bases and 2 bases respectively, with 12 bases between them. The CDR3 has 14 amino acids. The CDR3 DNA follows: TGTGCCAGCAGACCACAGGTCTCCACAGATACGCAGTATTTT. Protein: CASRPQVSTDTQYF.

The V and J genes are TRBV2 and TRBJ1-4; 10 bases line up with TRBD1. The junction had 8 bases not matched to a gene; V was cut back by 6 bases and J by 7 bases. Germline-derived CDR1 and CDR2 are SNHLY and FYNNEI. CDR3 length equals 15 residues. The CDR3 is CASRGQGRSVEKLFF. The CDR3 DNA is TGTGCCAGCAGGGGACAGGGGAGGAGTGTTGAAAAACTGTTTTTT.